A single sample is the source of the 20 T cell receptor beta chains below, sequenced in a study of cytomegalovirus exposure and HLA in healthy donors. The PCR had 60 Vbeta and 13 Jbeta primers. Measured with immunoSEQ multiplex PCR; TCRdb has only the in-frame clones, and not every one. The sample records 100,000 to 130,000 clones, about 74% being singletons. Sequenced material: PBMCs. These receptors originate from a woman aged 40 to 49 in good health and CMV-seropositive.

The chain carries TRBV5-8 and TRBJ1-2, with 8 nucleotides matching TRBD1. The CDR3 contains 17 residues. Unmatched junction bases numbered 17, after V lost 10 bases and J lost 0 bases. Germline lookup yields CDR1 SGHTS and CDR2 YDEGEE. CDR3 sequence reads: CAGQTRTGTGANYGYTF. The DNA of the CDR3 is TGTGCCGGCCAAACCCGGACAGGGACAGGAGCTAACTATGGCTACACCTTC.

This rearrangement joins TRBV6-1 to TRBJ2-3, with unresolved D. V was cut by 8 bases and J by 0 bases, with 6 bases left in between. This CDR3 spans 12 amino acids. Looked up from germline, CDR1 is MNHNS and CDR2 is SASEGT. The CDR3 DNA follows: TGTGCCAGCCAGACTAGCACAGATACGCAGTATTTT. This gives the protein CASQTSTDTQYF.

This clone was detected only once. V is TRBV30 and J is TRBJ1-6; TRBD1 might be the D (5 bases). CDR3 length: 15 amino acids. Germline CDR1 reads GTSNPN; CDR2 reads SVGIG (reference sequence). V shed 4 bases and J shed 10 bases, with 20 bases lying between them. Here the CDR3 reads CAWTGSQGRTSPLHF. In nucleotides, the CDR3 is TGTGCCTGGACTGGGTCTCAGGGCAGGACCTCACCCCTCCACTTT.

The genes are TRBV6-5 and TRBJ1-3; D is unresolved. Trimming shortened V by 0 bases and J by 4 bases, and 13 bases separated the two germline ends. This CDR3 spans 16 amino acids. The germline V gene encodes CDR1 MNHEY and CDR2 SVGAGI. The CDR3 DNA sequence: TGTGCCAGCAGTTACTCAACGAAACTGAGGGGAAACACCATATATTTT. Protein sequence: CASSYSTKLRGNTIYF.

J is TRBJ2-5 and V is TRBV7-3; D might be TRBD1 (5 bases). The V and J ends lost 3 bases and 5 bases respectively, with 13 bases between them. CDR3 length: 14 residues. Germline CDR1 reads SGHTA; CDR2 reads FQGTGA. CDR3 sequence: CASSLQGTVETQYF. The CDR3 nucleotides are TGTGCCAGCAGCTTGCAGGGAACCGTGGAGACCCAGTACTTC.

The V and J genes are TRBV7-8 and TRBJ1-4; 8 positions agree with TRBD1. This CDR3 comprises 14 residues. In germline, CDR1 is SGHVS, CDR2 FQNEAQ. V was pared by 0 bases and J by 7 bases, with 1 base of the junction left unmatched. CDR3 coding DNA: TGTGCCAGCAGCTTAGCCGGACAGGGTGAAAAACTGTTTTTT. Translated: CASSLAGQGEKLFF.

V and J are TRBV12-5 and TRBJ1-6; 7 bases match TRBD1. The CDR3 is 14 amino acids. Germline-derived CDR1 and CDR2 are LGHNT and FRNRAP. V shed 4 bases, J shed 7 bases, and the junction held 4 bases outside the gene matches. The CDR3 is CASGSTGSNSPLHF. The DNA of the CDR3 is TGTGCTAGTGGTTCGACAGGGTCAAATTCACCCCTCCACTTT. The full variable domain, completed using reference TRBV12-5 and TRBJ1-6, is DARVTQTPRHKVTEMGQEVTMRCQPILGHNTVFWYRQTMMQGLELLAYFRNRAPLDDSGMPKDRFSAEMPDATLATLKIQPSEPRDSAVYFCASGSTGSNSPLHFGNGTRLTVT.

In this sample, this clone turned up once. This rearrangement joins TRBV13 to TRBJ1-1, with 7 bases fitting TRBD1. V lost 2 bases and J lost 1; bases outside the gene matches: 4. Germline CDR1 is PRHDT and CDR2 is FYEKMQ (reference sequence). The CDR3 is 15 residues long. The CDR3 is CASSLWGQQNTEAFF. In DNA, the CDR3 is TGTGCCAGCAGCTTATGGGGACAGCAGAACACTGAAGCTTTCTTT.

This clone was observed once. The V and J genes are TRBV5-1 and TRBJ1-2; TRBD1 is a possible D gene (5 bases). This CDR3 region has 14 residues. The V end lost 4 bases, the J end lost 6 bases, and 16 bases lay between the germline ends. Germline V gene data show CDR1 as SGHRS and CDR2 as YFSETQ. The CDR3 loop reads CASSLGVLGHGYTF. CDR3 DNA sequence: TGCGCCAGCAGCCTTGGAGTCCTGGGGCATGGCTACACCTTC.

Only a few counts were recorded for this clone. V and J are TRBV10-1 and TRBJ1-5; D unresolved. CDR3 length: 15 residues. Germline V lookup: CDR1 WNHNN, CDR2 SYGVQD (reference sequence). The germline V and J ends were trimmed by 1 base and 5 bases, with 12 bases remaining between them. This chain's CDR3 is CASSEFRLEDQPQHF. The DNA for the CDR3 is TGCGCCAGCAGTGAGTTCCGCCTTGAGGATCAGCCCCAGCATTTT.

The chain uses TRBV5-1 and TRBJ1-2; 10 nucleotides line up with TRBD1. The V segment lost 0 bases and the J segment 7 bases; nucleotides outside the gene matches: 6. Germline lookup yields CDR1 SGHRS and CDR2 YFSETQ. The CDR3 runs 15 residues. In DNA, the CDR3 is TGCGCCAGCAGCTTGGCCTACGACAGGGGGCTTGGCTACACCTTC. It yields the protein CASSLAYDRGLGYTF.

The genes are TRBV29-1 and TRBJ2-7; D is possibly TRBD1 (6 bases). CDR1 SQVTM and CDR2 ANQGSEA come from the germline V gene. Trimming took off 3 bases at V and 5 bases at J, with 14 bases between the two ends. The CDR3 runs to 13 residues. CDR3 amino acids: CSVDGQLGDEQYF. The DNA of the CDR3 is TGCAGCGTTGACGGACAGCTGGGGGACGAGCAGTACTTC.

This chain joins TRBV4-3 and TRBJ1-3; TRBD1 might be the D (5 bases). The CDR3 has 17 amino acids. Between the trimmed V and J ends, which lost 1 base and 2 bases, there was a span of 15 bases. Germline V gene sequence: CDR1 LGHNA, CDR2 YSLEER. The DNA of the CDR3 is TGCGCCAGCAGCCAAGGCTCAAGGGGCAGGCCTGGAAACACCATATATTTT. Its translation is CASSQGSRGRPGNTIYF.

This clone came up once. V gene TRBV11-2 combines with J gene TRBJ1-2; no firm D call. This CDR3 spans 13 amino acids. Per the germline V gene, CDR1 is SGHAT and CDR2 is FQNNGV. Trimming stripped 3 bases from V and 5 bases from J, with 10 bases between. The CDR3 spells CASSFGRGYGYTF. The CDR3 nucleotides are TGTGCCAGCAGCTTTGGGCGCGGGTATGGCTACACCTTC.

The V and J genes are TRBV7-8 and TRBJ1-6, with unresolved D. The V end was cut by 6 bases, the J end by 0 bases, with 15 bases between. Germline lookup yields CDR1 SGHVS and CDR2 FQNEAQ. CDR3 length: 17 amino acids. The CDR3 DNA sequence: TGTGCCAGCAGTGGAACGACACAATTCTCCTATAATTCACCCCTCCACTTT. Protein sequence: CASSGTTQFSYNSPLHF. Together with reference TRBV7-8 and TRBJ1-6, the CDR3 gives the full variable domain: GAGVSQSPRYKVAKRGQDVALRCDPISGHVSLFWYQQALGQGPEFLTYFQNEAQLDKSGLPSDRFFAERPEGSVSTLKIQRTQQEDSAVYLCASSGTTQFSYNSPLHFGNGTRLTVT.

This chain joins TRBV7-2 and TRBJ2-3; 10 bases map to TRBD2. This CDR3 has 15 amino acids. The trim removed 7 bases at V and 4 bases at J, leaving 8 bases unmatched. Germline V gene data show CDR1 as SGHTA and CDR2 as FQGNSA. CDR3: CASNLSGGASDTQYF. For the CDR3, the DNA is TGTGCCAGCAACCTAAGCGGGGGGGCTTCAGATACGCAGTATTTT.

The chain joins TRBV6-1 to TRBJ1-2; D is perhaps TRBD1 (6 bases). CDR3 length: 14 residues. The V gene lost 2 bases and the J gene lost 4 bases, with 11 bases spanning the gap. CDR1 and CDR2 from the germline V gene are MNHNS and SASEGT. The CDR3 reads CASSESGHTYGYTF. CDR3 DNA: TGTGCCAGCAGTGAATCGGGACATACCTATGGCTACACCTTC.

The chain links TRBV6-1 to TRBJ2-5; TRBD1 aligns across 9 bases. Germline CDR1 reads MNHNS; CDR2 reads SASEGT. This CDR3 comprises 14 residues. J lost 4 bases, V lost 5 bases, and 5 bases had no gene match. DNA for the CDR3: TGTGCCAGCAGTTTACAGGGGGCGGGAGAGACCCAGTACTTC. Its translation: CASSLQGAGETQYF.

The gene calls are TRBV2 and TRBJ1-5; 8 nucleotides line up with TRBD1. The CDR3 totals 14 residues. V was clipped by 7 bases and J by 0 bases; unmatched bases: 2. Germline CDR1 is SNHLY and CDR2 is FYNNEI. The CDR3 bases are TGTGCCAGCAACGACAGGGGTAGCAATCAGCCCCAGCATTTT. The encoded protein is CASNDRGSNQPQHF. The variable domain in full, with the rest retrieved from reference TRBV2 and TRBJ1-5, is EPEVTQTPSHQVTQMGQEVILRCVPISNHLYFYWYRQILGQKVEFLVSFYNNEISEKSEIFDDQFSVERPDGSNFTLKIRSTKLEDSAMYFCASNDRGSNQPQHFGDGTRLSIL.

This chain joins TRBV6-5 and TRBJ1-1; D gene unclear. Germline V gene sequence: CDR1 MNHEY, CDR2 SVGAGI. Trimming removed 5 bases from V and 4 bases from J, with 11 bases in between. CDR3 size: 13 residues. The CDR3, as DNA: TGTGCCAGCAGTCCAACTATTAGCACTGAAGCTTTCTTT. It is translated as CASSPTISTEAFF.